These 5 T cell receptor beta chains share one sample of origin, sequenced in a study of blood T cells in healthy people across ages. Primers used in a second PCR of about 6 to 11 cycles were a sample-barcoded 5' primer and a J-beta primer mix. MiXCR, applied by TCRdb to the 5' RACE reads, yields one record per CDR3 protein. The data show 1,300,000 or so distinct CDR3 sequences, with approximately 59% seen just once and approximately 7% held by the top ten. Sequenced sample: blood. The receptors were gathered from a man younger than 35 in good health.

The gene calls are TRBV6-5 and TRBJ2-5, with 8 bases that match TRBD1. CDR1 is MNHEY and CDR2 is SVGAGI in the germline V gene. Unmatched junction bases numbered 10, after V lost 2 bases and J lost 5 bases. The CDR3 runs 16 residues. The CDR3 nucleotides are TGTGCCAGCAGTTACATGGGAGTGACAGGGGTTGAGACCCAGTACTTC. Its translation: CASSYMGVTGVETQYF.

The chain recombines TRBV20-1 with TRBJ2-3; 8 nucleotides agree with TRBD2. The length of the CDR3 is 17 residues. J lost 2 bases, V lost 6 bases, and 16 bases had no gene match. Germline lookup yields CDR1 DFQATT and CDR2 SNEGSKA (reference sequence). CDR3 region: CSADDRAGAFFTDTQYF. CDR3 in DNA: TGCAGTGCCGATGATAGAGCGGGGGCCTTTTTCACAGATACGCAGTATTTT.

The genes are TRBV2 and TRBJ1-2; 11 bases agree with TRBD1. This CDR3 comprises 13 residues. CDR1 SNHLY and CDR2 FYNNEI come from the germline V gene. With V trimmed by 6 bases and J by 8 bases, 5 bases remained unmatched. CDR3 amino acids: CASSGQGAQGYTF. The CDR3 DNA reads TGTGCCAGCAGCGGACAGGGGGCGCAAGGCTACACCTTC.

The chain employs TRBV6-1 and TRBJ2-1; D assignment may be TRBD1 or TRBD2 (5 bases each). The V gene lost 5 bases and the J gene lost 8 bases, with 28 bases spanning the gap. This CDR3 has 18 amino acids. Germline CDR1 is MNHNS and CDR2 is SASEGT. CDR3 DNA: TGTGCCAGCAGTCCCCTACCGGGACGGACACCTTCTCGGGATGAGCAGTTCTTC. The encoded protein is CASSPLPGRTPSRDEQFF.

The V call is TRBV5-1, the J call TRBJ2-2, with TRBD1 as a possible D gene (5 bases). This CDR3 contains 15 residues. V was clipped by 4 bases and J by 3 bases, with 13 bases between them. Per the germline V gene, CDR1 is SGHRS and CDR2 is YFSETQ. DNA of the CDR3: TGCGCCAGCAGCGGAAGGACAAGGGACACCGGGGAGCTGTTTTTT. Translation gives CASSGRTRDTGELFF.